This entry concerns a single TCR beta chain. The sample is drawn from a study of blood T cell repertoires in COVID-19. Overall study context: From the United States, Italy and Spain came samples of acute and convalescent COVID-19. In each case, the material was cDNA or gDNA derived from T cells, B-cell-depleted T cells, or PBMCs.

Between the trimmed V and J ends, which lost 6 bases and 6 bases, there was a span of 15 bases. The CDR3 is 13 residues long. From germline, CDR1 is MNHEY and CDR2 SVGAGI. In the authors' workflow: Amplification with reference gene primers provided the estimates of nucleated cell counts. The table came from immunoSEQ multiplex PCR; TCRdb's copy has only in-frame clones and leaves some out. Clone size and the V and J calls come from that table; the DNA yielded D and trimming. The sample lists about 380,000 clones, 90% occurring once. J is TRBJ2-7 and V is TRBV6-5; maybe TRBD2 (6 bases). Sequencing was performed on peripheral blood. The TCR was taken from a man aged 18 to 29 with active or convalescent COVID-19. The CDR3 loop is CASSGLTASEQYF. For the CDR3, the DNA is TGTGCCAGCAGCGGACTAACCGCCTCCGAGCAGTACTTC.